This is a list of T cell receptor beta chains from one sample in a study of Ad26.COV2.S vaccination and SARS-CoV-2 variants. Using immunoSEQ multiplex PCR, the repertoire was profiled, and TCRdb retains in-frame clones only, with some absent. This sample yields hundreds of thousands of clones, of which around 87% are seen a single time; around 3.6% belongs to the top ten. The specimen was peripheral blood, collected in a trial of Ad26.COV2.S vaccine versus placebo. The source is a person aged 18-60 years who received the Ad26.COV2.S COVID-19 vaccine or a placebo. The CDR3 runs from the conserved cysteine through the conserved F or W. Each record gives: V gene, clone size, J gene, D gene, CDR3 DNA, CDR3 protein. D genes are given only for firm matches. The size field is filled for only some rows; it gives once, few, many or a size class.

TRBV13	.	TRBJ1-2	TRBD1	TGTGCCAGCAGCGCCCCCGAGACAGGGGGCGATGGCTACACCTTC	CASSAPETGGDGYTF
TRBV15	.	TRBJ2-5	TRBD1	TGTGCCACCAGCAGACAGGGGGCACGAGGGGAGACCCAGTACTTC	CATSRQGARGETQYF
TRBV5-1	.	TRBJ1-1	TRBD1	TGCGCCAGCAGCTTGCGGGACAGGGTTAACACTGAAGCTTTCTTT	CASSLRDRVNTEAFF
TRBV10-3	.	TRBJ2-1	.	TGTGCCATCAGTGAGTCCCCAGGGGATGAGCAGTTCTTC	CAISESPGDEQFF
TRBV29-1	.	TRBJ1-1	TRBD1	TGCAGCGTTATCGCTAGGCCCAGGGGGGTTGAAGCTTTCTTT	CSVIARPRGVEAFF
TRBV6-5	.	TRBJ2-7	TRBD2	TGTGCCAGCAGTTACTCCCCCGGGGGGGCGATCCACGAGCAGTACTTC	CASSYSPGGAIHEQYF
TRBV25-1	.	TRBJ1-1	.	TGTGCCAGCAGTTCGTTAGACAGGAAGAACACTGAAGCTTTCTTT	CASSSLDRKNTEAFF
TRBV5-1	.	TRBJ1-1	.	TGCGCCAGCAGCTTGGGAGGGGAGAACACTGAAGCTTTCTTT	CASSLGGENTEAFF
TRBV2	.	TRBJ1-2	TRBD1	TGTGCCAGCATCCAGGGGGCGCGCAACTATGGCTACACCTTC	CASIQGARNYGYTF
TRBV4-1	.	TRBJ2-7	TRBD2	TGCGCCAGCAGCCTTGCGGGGGGAGGCGAGCAGTACTTC	CASSLAGGGEQYF
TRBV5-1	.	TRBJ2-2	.	TGCGCCAGCAGCTTAAACAGAAGGAACACCGGGGAGCTGTTTTTT	CASSLNRRNTGELFF
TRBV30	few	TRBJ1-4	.	TGTGCCTGGAGTTATTTAGGGACTAATGAAAAACTGTTTTTT	CAWSYLGTNEKLFF
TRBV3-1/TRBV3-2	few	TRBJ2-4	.	TGTGCCAGCAGCCCTTCAGACCGTCGGGTAGCCAAAAACATTCAGTACTTC	CASSPSDRRVAKNIQYF
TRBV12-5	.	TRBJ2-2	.	TGTGCTAGTGGACGACCAGCTACGAACACCGGGGAGCTGTTTTTT	CASGRPATNTGELFF
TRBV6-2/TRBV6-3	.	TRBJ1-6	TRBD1	TGTGCCAGCAGTTACCTGGACAGGAGAGATTCAAACCTCCACTTT	CASSYLDRRDSNLHF
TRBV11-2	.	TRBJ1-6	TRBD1	TGTGCCAGCAGCTTAGCAGTGGGACAGGGGATGACACCCCTCCACTTT	CASSLAVGQGMTPLHF
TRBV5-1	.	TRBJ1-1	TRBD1	TGCGCCAGCAGCTTGGCTCTTATGGGGACAGCCCTGAACACTGAAGCTTTCTTT	CASSLALMGTALNTEAFF
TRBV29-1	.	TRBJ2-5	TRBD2	TGCAGCGTTAGGGGACTAGCGAACCGTCAAGAGACCCAGTACTTC	CSVRGLANRQETQYF
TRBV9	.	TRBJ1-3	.	TGTGCCAGCAGCTATGGCTTGCAGAGGGGAAACACCATATATTTT	CASSYGLQRGNTIYF
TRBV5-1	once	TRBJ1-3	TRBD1	TGCGCCAGCAGCTTGGGGGACAGCTCTGGAAACACCATATATTTT	CASSLGDSSGNTIYF
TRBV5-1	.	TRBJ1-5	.	TGCGCCAGCAGCTTGGGAGGGGACCATAGCAATCAGCCCCAGCATTTT	CASSLGGDHSNQPQHF
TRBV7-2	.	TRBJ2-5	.	TGTGCCAGCAGCTTTACGGCGGTCGGTTGGTGGGAGACCCAGTACTTC	CASSFTAVGWWETQYF
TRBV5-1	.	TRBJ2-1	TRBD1	TGCGCCAGCAGCTTGGAGGGACAGGGGAGTTTGGATGAGCAGTTCTTC	CASSLEGQGSLDEQFF
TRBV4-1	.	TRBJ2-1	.	TGCGCCAGCAGCCAAGAAGGCTATTATGAGCAGTTCTTC	CASSQEGYYEQFF
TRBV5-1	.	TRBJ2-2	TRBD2	TGCGCCAGCAGCACGTTCCTAGCGGGGGAAAACACCGGGGAGCTGTTTTTT	CASSTFLAGENTGELFF
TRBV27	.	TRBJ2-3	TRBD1	TGTGCCAGCAGTACGACAGGGGGCCAAGCAGGTACGCAGTATTTT	CASSTTGGQAGTQYF
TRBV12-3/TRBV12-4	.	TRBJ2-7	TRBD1	TGTGCCAGCGTGGGGACAGGGAACTACGAGCAGTACTTC	CASVGTGNYEQYF
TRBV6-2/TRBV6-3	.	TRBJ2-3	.	.	CASSSSAGTDTQYF
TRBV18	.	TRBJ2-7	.	TGTGCCAGCTCACCAGGAGCCGCCTACGAGCAGTACTTC	CASSPGAAYEQYF
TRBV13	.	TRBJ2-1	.	TGTGCCAGCAGCTCCTTGACAGGCGCCAATGAGCAGTTCTTC	CASSSLTGANEQFF
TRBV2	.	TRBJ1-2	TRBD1	TGTGCCAGCATCGGACAGGAGTATGGCTACACCTTC	CASIGQEYGYTF
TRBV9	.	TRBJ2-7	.	TGTGCCAGCAGCCCCTCCTGGGGCTCCTACGAGCAGTACTTC	CASSPSWGSYEQYF
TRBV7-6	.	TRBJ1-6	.	TGTGCCAGCAGCTTAGGCCAGCGTAATTCACCCCTCCACTTT	CASSLGQRNSPLHF
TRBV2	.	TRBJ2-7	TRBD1	TGTGCCAGCAGTGAAGCACCGGGACAGGGCTACGAGCAGTACTTC	CASSEAPGQGYEQYF
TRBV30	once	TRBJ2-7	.	TGTGCCTGGAGTGCAAACAGGGTCCCCTACGAGCAGTACTTC	CAWSANRVPYEQYF
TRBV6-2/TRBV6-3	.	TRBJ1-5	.	TGTGCCAGCACCCCCCTCGACAGGACCCAAGGGGCGGCCCAGCATTTT	CASTPLDRTQGAAQHF
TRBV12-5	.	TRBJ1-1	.	TGTGCTAGTGGTTTGGCCATGAACACTGAAGCTTTCTTT	CASGLAMNTEAFF
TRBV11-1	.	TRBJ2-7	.	TGTGCCAGCAGCTTAGAGGACAGAGGGAGCGAGCAGTACTTC	CASSLEDRGSEQYF
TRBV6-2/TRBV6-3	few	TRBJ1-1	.	TGTGCCAGCAGCCCCTTTGGTGAGGCTTTCTTT	CASSPFGEAFF
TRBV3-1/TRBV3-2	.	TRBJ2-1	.	TGTGCCAGCAGCCCTTCGGAGGGGGGAAACAATGAGCAGTTCTTC	CASSPSEGGNNEQFF
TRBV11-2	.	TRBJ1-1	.	TGTGCCAGCAGCTTTCGGGGTTGGACTGAAGCTTTCTTT	CASSFRGWTEAFF
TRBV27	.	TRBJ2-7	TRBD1	TGTGCCAGCAGTCCACGCCGGGACAGCTCCTACGAGCAGTACTTC	CASSPRRDSSYEQYF
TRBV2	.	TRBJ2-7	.	TGTGCCAGCAGTGTCGAACTAGAGTACTTC	CASSVELEYF
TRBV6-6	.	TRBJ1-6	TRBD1	TGTGCCAGCAGTTCGGGGACAGGGAATAATTCACCCCTCCACTTT	CASSSGTGNNSPLHF
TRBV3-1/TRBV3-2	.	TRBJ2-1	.	TGTGCCAGCAGCCAAAGGAAGGGAAACAATGAGCAGTTCTTC	CASSQRKGNNEQFF
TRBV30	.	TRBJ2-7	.	TGTGCCTGGAGTGGTAGTTCCCCCTACGAGCAGTACTTC	CAWSGSSPYEQYF
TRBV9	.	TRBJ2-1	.	TGTGCCAGCAGCGTAGTGCCGGGGGCGTACAATGAGCAGTTCTTC	CASSVVPGAYNEQFF
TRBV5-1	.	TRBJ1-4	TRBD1	TGCGCCAGCAGCCAGACAGGGGCTAATGAAAAACTGTTTTTT	CASSQTGANEKLFF
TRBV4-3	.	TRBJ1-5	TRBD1	TGCGCCAGCAGCCTCGGACAGGATAGCAATCAGCCCCAGCATTTT	CASSLGQDSNQPQHF
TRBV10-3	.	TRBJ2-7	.	TGTGCCCTTTCGGACGCTCGGGCCACACGGGGAGAGCAGTACTTC	CALSDARATRGEQYF